This T cell receptor beta chain was found in a study of OX40 agonist ivuxolimab in advanced cancers. The wider study: Aged 23 to 79 with a mean of approximately 57 years, they were roughly 83% male.

A word on this clone: Its antigen is still unknown.

Using immunoSEQ multiplex PCR, the repertoire was profiled, and TCRdb retains in-frame clones only, with some absent. Altogether some 77,000 clones are present, over 80% being singletons, with the ten largest covering about 0.32%. Study conclusions and caveats: Clonal expansion from baseline to week 6 occurred in both CD4+ and CD8+ T cells.

Unmatched junction bases numbered 2, after V lost 0 bases and J lost 10 bases. The CDR3 sequence is 14 residues long. The germline V gene encodes CDR1 SGHRS and CDR2 YFSETQ. This sequence originates from an adult with an advanced solid tumor such as melanoma, head and neck, liver or kidney cancer. The material sequenced was CD4+ or CD8+ T cells sorted from blood, taken in a trial of the OX40 agonist ivuxolimab. This chain joins TRBV5-1 and TRBJ2-1; 12 nucleotides agree with TRBD2. Here the CDR3 reads CASSLGLAGEEQFF. CDR3 nucleotide sequence: TGCGCCAGCAGCTTGGGACTAGCGGGAGAGGAGCAGTTCTTC.